The 5 T cell receptor beta chains below all came from one sample that was sequenced in a study of OX40 agonist ivuxolimab in advanced cancers. Sequencing used immunoSEQ multiplex PCR; TCRdb keeps in-frame clones, though not all of them. The sample has roughly 65,000 clones, about 82% seen once. The source was CD4+ or CD8+ T cells sorted from blood, collected in a trial of the OX40 agonist ivuxolimab. The receptor set was obtained from an adult with an advanced solid tumor such as melanoma, head and neck, liver or kidney cancer.

This sequence joins TRBV6-1 and TRBJ2-1; 12 bases match TRBD2. The V and J ends lost 2 bases and 0 bases, in that order; junction bases with no gene match: 2. CDR1 and CDR2 (germline): MNHNS, SASEGT. The CDR3 consists of 17 residues. The CDR3 DNA reads TGTGCCAGCAGTGAAAGGACTAGCGGGACCTCCTACAATGAGCAGTTCTTC. It specifies CASSERTSGTSYNEQFF.

The count of this clone is one. The chain combines TRBV7-8 with TRBJ2-5; tentative D call: TRBD2 (6 bases). The CDR3 contains 13 residues. V lost 1 base and J 4 bases, leaving 7 bases between the germline ends. Per the germline V gene, CDR1 is SGHVS and CDR2 is FQNEAQ. The CDR3 loop is CASSLGRGETQYF. DNA of the CDR3: TGTGCCAGCAGCTTAGGGAGGGGAGAGACCCAGTACTTC.

The chain has TRBV5-5 and TRBJ1-2, with no clear D. This CDR3 has 13 residues. Germline lookup yields CDR1 SGHKS and CDR2 YYEKEE (reference sequence). Trimming removed 4 bases at V and 3 bases at J, with 10 bases between. The chain's CDR3 is CASSPRSDYGYTF. The CDR3 region has the DNA TGTGCCAGCAGCCCTCGGAGCGACTATGGCTACACCTTC.

This clone showed up just once. The rearrangement links TRBV18 to TRBJ2-3; D remains unclear. The CDR3 covers 15 residues. Germline loops: CDR1 KGHSH, CDR2 LQKENI. V was pared by 3 bases and J by 0 bases, with 10 bases between. The CDR3 spells CASSPTTDSTDTQYF. In DNA, the CDR3 is TGTGCCAGCTCACCGACCACCGACAGCACAGATACGCAGTATTTT.

The sample holds a few counts of this clone. The rearrangement links TRBV11-3 to TRBJ1-1, with TRBD1 matching 10 bases. With 5 bases clipped from V and 9 bases from J, the junction kept 12 bases outside the gene matches. This CDR3 spans 15 amino acids. Germline V CDR1 and CDR2: SGHNT, YENEEA. CDR3 loop: CASSRSGTGVDKAFF. CDR3 bases: TGTGCCAGCAGCCGATCCGGGACAGGGGTCGACAAAGCTTTCTTT. The full variable domain, in which reference TRBV11-3 and TRBJ1-1 provide the parts outside the CDR3, is EAGVVQSPRYKIIEKKQPVAFWCNPISGHNTLYWYLQNLGQGPELLIRYENEEAVDDSQLPKDRFSAERLKGVDSTLKIQPAELGDSAVYLCASSRSGTGVDKAFFGQGTRLTVV.